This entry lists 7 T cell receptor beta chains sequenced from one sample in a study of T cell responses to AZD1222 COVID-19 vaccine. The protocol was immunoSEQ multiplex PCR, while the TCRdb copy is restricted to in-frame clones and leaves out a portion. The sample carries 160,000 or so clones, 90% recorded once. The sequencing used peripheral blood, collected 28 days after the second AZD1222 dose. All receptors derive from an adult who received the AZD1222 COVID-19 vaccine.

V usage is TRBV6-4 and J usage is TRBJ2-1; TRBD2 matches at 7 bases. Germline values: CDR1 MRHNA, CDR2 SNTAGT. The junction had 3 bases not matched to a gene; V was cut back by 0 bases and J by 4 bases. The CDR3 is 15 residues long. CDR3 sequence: CASSDSTGGYNEQFF. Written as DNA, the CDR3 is TGTGCCAGCAGTGACTCGACGGGGGGTTACAATGAGCAGTTCTTC.

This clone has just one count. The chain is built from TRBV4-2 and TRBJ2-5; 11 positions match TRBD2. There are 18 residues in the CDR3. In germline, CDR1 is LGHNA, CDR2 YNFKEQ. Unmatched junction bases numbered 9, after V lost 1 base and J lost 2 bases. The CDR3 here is CASSQVIAGGNVQETQYF. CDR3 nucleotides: TGTGCCAGCAGCCAAGTCATAGCGGGGGGGAATGTACAAGAGACCCAGTACTTC.

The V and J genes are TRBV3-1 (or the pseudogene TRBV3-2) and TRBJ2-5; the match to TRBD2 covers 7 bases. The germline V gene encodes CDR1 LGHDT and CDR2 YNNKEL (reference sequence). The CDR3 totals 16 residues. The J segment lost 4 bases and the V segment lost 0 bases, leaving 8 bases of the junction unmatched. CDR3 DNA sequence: TGTGCCAGCAGCCAAGATGGGTTGGGGGGGATAGAGACCCAGTACTTC. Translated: CASSQDGLGGIETQYF.

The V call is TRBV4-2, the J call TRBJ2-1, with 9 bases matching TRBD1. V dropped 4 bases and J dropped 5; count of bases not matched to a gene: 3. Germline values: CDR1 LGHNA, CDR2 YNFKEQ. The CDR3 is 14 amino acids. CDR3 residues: CASSPGTGNNEQFF. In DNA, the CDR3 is TGTGCCAGCAGCCCGGGGACAGGGAACAATGAGCAGTTCTTC.

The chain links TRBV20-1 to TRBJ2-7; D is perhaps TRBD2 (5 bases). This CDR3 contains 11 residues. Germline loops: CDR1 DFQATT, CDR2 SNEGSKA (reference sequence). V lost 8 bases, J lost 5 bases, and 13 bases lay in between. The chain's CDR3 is CSPQKRDEQYF. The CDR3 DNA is TGCAGTCCTCAAAAGAGGGACGAGCAGTACTTC.

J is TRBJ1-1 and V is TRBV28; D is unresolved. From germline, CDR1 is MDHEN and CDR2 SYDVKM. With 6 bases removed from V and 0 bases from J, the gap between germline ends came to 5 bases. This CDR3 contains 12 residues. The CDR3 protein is CASSGVNTEAFF. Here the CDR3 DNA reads TGTGCCAGCAGCGGGGTGAACACTGAAGCTTTCTTT.

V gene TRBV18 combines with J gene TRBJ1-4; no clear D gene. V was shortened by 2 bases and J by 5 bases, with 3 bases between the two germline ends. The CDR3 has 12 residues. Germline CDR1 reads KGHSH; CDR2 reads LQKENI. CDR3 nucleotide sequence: TGTGCCAGCTCACCATTCAATGAAAAACTGTTTTTT. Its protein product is CASSPFNEKLFF.